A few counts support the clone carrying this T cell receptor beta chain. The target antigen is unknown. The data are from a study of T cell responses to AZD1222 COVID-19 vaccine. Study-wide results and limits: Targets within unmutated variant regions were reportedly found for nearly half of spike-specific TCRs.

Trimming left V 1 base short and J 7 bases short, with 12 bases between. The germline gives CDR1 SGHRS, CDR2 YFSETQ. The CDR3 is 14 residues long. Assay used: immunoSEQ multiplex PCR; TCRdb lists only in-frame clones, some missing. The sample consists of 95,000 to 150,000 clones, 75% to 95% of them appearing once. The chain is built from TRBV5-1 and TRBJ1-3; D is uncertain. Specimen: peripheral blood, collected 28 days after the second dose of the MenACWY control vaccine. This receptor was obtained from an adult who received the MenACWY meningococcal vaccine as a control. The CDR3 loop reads CASSLPGPANTIYF. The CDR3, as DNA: TGCGCCAGCAGCTTGCCCGGGCCTGCGAACACCATATATTTT.